The clone carrying this T cell receptor beta chain was found a few times. The sample belongs to a study of cytomegalovirus exposure and HLA in healthy donors. This CDR3 has 15 residues. V was pared by 3 bases and J by 3 bases, with 5 bases of the junction left unmatched. CDR1 and CDR2 (germline): SGHNT, YYREEE (reference sequence). The PCR ran on 60 Vbeta and 13 Jbeta primers. Produced via immunoSEQ multiplex PCR; TCRdb's table is partial and in-frame only. The sample lists around 190,000 clones, 78% occurring once. Sequenced sample: PBMCs. This TCR came from a female donor in good health and CMV-seronegative. The J gene is TRBJ2-7, the V gene TRBV5-4, with 11 bases fitting TRBD2. The CDR3 sequence is CASSSSTSGGYEQYF. The CDR3, as DNA: TGTGCCAGCAGCTCCTCTACTAGCGGGGGCTACGAGCAGTACTTC.